This T cell receptor (beta chain) was sequenced during a study of T cells in Graves' hyperthyroidism and ophthalmopathy (dated by TCRdb to the late 2010s). Regarding the research as a whole: Peripheral blood was sampled at the time of initial diagnosis, prior to any treatment. Prospective prediction of ophthalmopathy was tested in an independent validation cohort consisting of 18 to 20 hyperthyroidism patients and some 16 patients who later progressed to ophthalmopathy. After sampling, hyperthyroidism patients received methimazole starting at 30 mg daily, and ophthalmopathy patients received high-dose intravenous methylprednisolone. The study also compared thyroid tissue and blood T-cell repertoires from 6 or 7 Graves' hyperthyroidism patients. The paper describes TCR Vbeta CDR3 sequencing of 135 peripheral blood samples, made up of approximately 40 ophthalmopathy patients, 70 to 75 hyperthyroidism patients and about 17 progressor patients. To identify distinguishing TCR V-J signatures, a discovery cohort of about 100 patients was used, comprising under 45 with Graves' ophthalmopathy and roughly 60 with stable Graves' hyperthyroidism. For training and testing, the 100 or so patients in the discovery cohort were randomly divided in a 7:3 ratio.

Results and caveats for the whole study, not just this receptor: Most expanded thyroid clonotypes (frequency above 0.001) were also found in blood, which suggests that blood repertoires may mirror thyroid immune responses. Sample size was not statistically predetermined, and investigators were not blinded to group allocation. A model built on a 13 V-J signature distinguished ophthalmopathy from stable hyperthyroidism, reaching about 88% sensitivity and around 81% specificity in cross-validation and 80%/75% in testing. In validation, progression to ophthalmopathy was predicted by the model with almost 71% sensitivity and approximately 78% specificity, a median of roughly 6.4 months before onset.

TCR beta CDR3 regions were amplified from RNA transcripts. For the first round of RT-PCR on the TCR CDR3, the HTBI primer set was used together with the Qiagen OneStep RT-PCR kit. A second multiplex PCR round built the libraries, followed by size selection and purification. Paired-end sequencing of the libraries was performed with 100 bp reads on an Illumina HiSeq2000. Regarding the original processing steps: SOAPnuke was used to process the raw data, with reads discarded if the reads contained adapters or uncalled bases, had a mean Phred below 15, or lacked an exact constant-primer or identifier match. High-quality paired reads were merged with COPE v1.2.5, and unique nucleotide sequences were defined as clonotypes. MiTCR v1.1 was used to align the clonotypes against IMGT TRBV, TRBD and TRBJ reference segments. The analysis included only V-J combinations with a frequency above 0.0001, which together covered 99% to 99.2% of the repertoires. A TCS score was defined as the ratio between F50 (clonal expansion) and ExV (chaos), using BLOSUM62-based TCRdist between CDR3 peptides within each V-J. Welch's t-statistics and random forest reduced 500 to 550 V-J features to 10 to 15, which were used in a naive Bayes classifier (R e1071). Through fastp at Q25 and MiXCR, TCRdb rebuilt clones from the public reads, retaining in-frame beta chains. Identical CDR3 protein sequences are pooled into one entry, listed with their most common genes and DNA. The authors' filters were not applied to this entry. The sample table contains 500,000 to 550,000 distinct CDR3 sequences; only one count was recorded for around 21% of them. About 25% of the sample lies in the top ten.

Graves' hyperthyroidism was defined as stable when no progression to ophthalmopathy occurred over 18 months of follow-up. Hyperthyroidism patients were aged 18 to 65 years and newly diagnosed, with disease duration of less than 2 months. Patients with uncontrolled infections, other autoimmune diseases, pregnancy or lactation were excluded. Clinical symptoms, serum thyroxine and TRAb, thyroid ultrasound, and orbital computed tomography formed the basis for the diagnoses. PBMCs were isolated from more than 8 ml of fresh peripheral blood by Ficoll-Paque density gradient centrifugation. Total RNA was extracted with Trizol reagent, and quality was checked on an Agilent 2100 Bioanalyzer. This clonotype was counted ten times or more. The specificity of this receptor is unknown. No per-base quality is available; no much larger clone lies one base away. The germline V gene encodes CDR1 SGHVS and CDR2 FQNEAQ. Here V drops 3 bases and J drops 4 bases, and the junction holds 1 base not matched to any gene. From the cysteine up to the phenylalanine, the CDR3 has a length of 14 residues. Only CDR3 DNA is held: 42 bases, read in frame from base 1.

The chain links TRBV7-8 with TRBJ2-5; 11 nucleotides in the junction match TRBD2. The specimen was blood. This receptor was identified in a young man with Graves' hyperthyroidism. The CDR3: CASSFTSGGETQYF. The bases read TGTGCCAGCAGCTTCACTAGCGGGGGAGAGACCCAGTACTTC. The reference TRBV7-8 and TRBJ2-5 proteins fill in what lies around the CDR3, so the full variable domain reads GAGVSQSPRYKVAKRGQDVALRCDPISGHVSLFWYQQALGQGPEFLTYFQNEAQLDKSGLPSDRFFAERPEGSVSTLKIQRTQQEDSAVYLCASSFTSGGETQYFGPGTRLLVL.